These T cell receptor beta chains were read from a single sample in a study of tumor-infiltrating lymphocytes in oesophageal squamous cell carcinoma. TCRdb independently ran MiXCR on the PCR reads; one entry per CDR3 protein. Of about 10,000 distinct CDR3 sequences in the sample, roughly 61% were seen once. The sequencing sample was made of esophageal tumor tissue. The receptors were sampled from a female donor with esophageal squamous cell carcinoma. The CDR3 runs from the conserved cysteine through the conserved F or W. The D gene is left open where the match is weak. Clone size, where shown, is once, few, many, or a class for clones that have expanded.

j_call v_call clone_size d_call cdr3_aa cdr3_nt
TRBJ2-3 TRBV6-1 - TRBD1 CASSEAITGGTDTQYF TGTGCCAGCAGTGAAGCGATAACAGGGGGGACAGATACGCAGTATTTT
TRBJ2-5 TRBV6-4 - - CASSEGGTQYF TGTGCCAGCAGTGAGGGGGGGACCCAGTACTTC
TRBJ2-1 TRBV5-4 medium-sized - CASSSGETYNEQFF TGTGCCAGCAGCTCAGGGGAGACCTACAATGAGCAGTTCTTC
TRBJ1-5 TRBV19 few - CASTQGRQPQHF TGTGCCAGTACCCAGGGGCGTCAGCCCCAGCATTTT
TRBJ2-5 TRBV6-8 - - CASSFPGRQETQYF TGTGCCAGCAGTTTTCCAGGGCGCCAAGAGACCCAGTACTTC
TRBJ2-5 TRBV7-9 once TRBD1 CASSTKTRDRGLETQYF TGTGCCAGCAGCACGAAAACGCGGGACAGGGGGTTGGAGACCCAGTACTTC
TRBJ2-5 TRBV20-1 many - CSAVGGRFETQYF TGCAGTGCCGTGGGGGGGCGTTTTGAGACCCAGTACTTC
TRBJ2-7 TRBV7-2 - TRBD2 CASSQQSGSSYEQYF TGTGCCAGCAGCCAACAAAGCGGGAGCTCATACGAGCAGTACTTC
TRBJ2-3 TRBV7-3 - TRBD1 CASSAQGADTQYF TGTGCCAGCAGCGCCCAGGGGGCAGATACGCAGTATTTT
TRBJ2-1 TRBV11-3 - TRBD1 CASSLQGDEQFF TGTGCCAGCAGCCTCCAGGGGGATGAGCAGTTCTTC
TRBJ2-1 TRBV28 once - CASNVLGLSELPNEQFF TGTGCCAGCAACGTTTTGGGTTTAAGCGAACTCCCCAATGAGCAGTTCTTC
TRBJ2-1 TRBV5-6 - - CASSSGVGYNEQFF TGTGCCAGCAGCTCAGGGGTAGGATACAATGAGCAGTTCTTC
TRBJ2-5 TRBV11-2 - TRBD2 CASSLGVAGGWETQYF TGTGCCAGCAGCTTAGGAGTAGCGGGAGGTTGGGAGACCCAGTACTTC
TRBJ2-3 TRBV7-7 medium-sized - CASSLSGTDTQYF TGTGCTAGCAGCTTAAGCGGCACAGATACGCAGTATTTT